The rows below give T cell receptor beta chains drawn from one sample of a study of shared clonotypes between healthy human individuals. Assay used: immunoSEQ multiplex PCR; TCRdb lists only in-frame clones, some missing. Here the sample spans hundreds of thousands of clones, around 74% being singletons. The specimen was memory CD4+ T cells sorted from blood. The receptors were gathered from a woman in her twenties or thirties in good health. Each CDR3 is given without its conserved first and last residue.

J gene | V gene | CDR3 protein
TRBJ2-7 | TRBV5-1 | ASSLGPAEQY
TRBJ1-1 | TRBV18 | ASSPSGVNTEAF
TRBJ2-1 | TRBV19 | ASSTLGTSGSIYEQF
TRBJ2-5 | TRBV7-9 | ASSLDSYSGETQY
TRBJ2-5 | TRBV10-1 | ASSRTALETQY
TRBJ1-1 | TRBV30 | AWSALSRQTF
TRBJ2-1 | TRBV6-1 | ASQTSGGNNEQF
TRBJ2-1 | TRBV6-1 | ASSEISRRSNEQF
TRBJ2-5 | TRBV2 | ASRTPWTGQETQY
TRBJ1-1 | TRBV28 | ASTGFRNTEAF
TRBJ2-1 | TRBV6-1 | ASSEGAGGWAEQF
TRBJ1-1 | TRBV19 | ASRGANTEAF
TRBJ2-1 | TRBV7-3 | ASSTHALNEQF
TRBJ1-5 | TRBV30 | AWSLEQGTQPQH
TRBJ1-5 | TRBV5-3 | ARSLVNQPQH
TRBJ2-7 | TRBV19 | ASSTGWAYEQY
TRBJ2-1 | TRBV28 | ASSPPGLSSYNEQF
TRBJ2-5 | TRBV7-6 | ASSAQHGRETQY
TRBJ2-1 | TRBV30 | AWNREVNEQF
TRBJ1-2 | TRBV6-1 | ASSGSPGQGVNYGYT
TRBJ2-1 | TRBV5-1 | ASSWPGTSGRHEQF
TRBJ1-1 | TRBV7-9 | ASRDSHTEAF
TRBJ2-1 | TRBV4-1 | ASSQLVGSYNEQF
TRBJ1-1 | TRBV5-1 | ASSPGTELTEAF
TRBJ2-5 | TRBV5-1 | ASSSFGTGFRETQY
TRBJ2-5 | TRBV29-1 | SVPGGSHQETQY
TRBJ1-1 | TRBV10-3 | AIRQGAGNTEAF
TRBJ2-7 | TRBV2 | ASTKTSGIYEQY
TRBJ2-7 | TRBV5-1 | ASSLVGEYNEQY
TRBJ2-5 | TRBV7-7 | ASSLAGGQETQY
TRBJ1-2 | TRBV6-5 | ASSYGTGGLGGYT
TRBJ2-5 | TRBV28 | ASSFEGFGIETQY
TRBJ2-5 | TRBV7-2 | ASSPRTQTKTQY
TRBJ2-2 | TRBV5-6 | ASSFQGGGTGELF
TRBJ2-7 | TRBV30 | AWSDRGYEQY
TRBJ2-7 | TRBV7-3 | ASSFWGVGYEQY
TRBJ2-1 | TRBV28 | ASSPGTHYNEQF
TRBJ1-4 | TRBV29-1 | SVGIQLATNEKLF
TRBJ1-2 | TRBV18 | ASSPTANYGYT
TRBJ2-7 | TRBV7-2 | ASSLGLAGSYEQY
TRBJ1-1 | TRBV7-9 | ASSRGQVGTEAF
TRBJ2-3 | TRBV6-1 | ASSEESTDTQY
TRBJ2-7 | TRBV5-1 | ASSLDGGYEQY
TRBJ1-4 | TRBV2 | ASSEIRQGSNEKLF
TRBJ2-1 | TRBV10-3 | AISLGLDLNEQF
TRBJ2-1 | TRBV18 | ASSRGREPNEQF
TRBJ2-2 | TRBV28 | ASSFHGRGTGELF
TRBJ2-1 | TRBV25-1 | ASAAGAFNEQF
TRBJ2-5 | TRBV29-1 | SAFRSGGSGETQY
TRBJ2-5 | TRBV28 | ASSFTGIRGETQY
TRBJ1-3 | TRBV28 | ASSGGARRNTIY
TRBJ2-2 | TRBV15 | ATSRDPGGTGELF
TRBJ1-4 | TRBV11-2 | ASSLGQGREKLF
TRBJ2-7 | TRBV28 | ASNTARSSYEQY
TRBJ2-1 | TRBV7-9 | ASSLMYGGSSYNEQF
TRBJ1-3 | TRBV7-2 | ASSLTGNLAGNTIY
TRBJ1-2 | TRBV6-5 | ASSRQSLANYGYT
TRBJ1-2 | TRBV28 | ASSFSGTPYGYT
TRBJ2-3 | TRBV10-1 | ASSEEGDTQY
TRBJ2-5 | TRBV27 | ASSRLGGETQY